Given below is one T cell receptor beta chain in context. No cognate antigen has been identified for it. Nothing much larger sits one base from this clone, and base qualities are not available. Based on the germline V gene (reference sequence), the CDR1 and CDR2 sequences are LGHDT and YNNKEL. The CDR3 sequence holds 14 residues, the cysteine and phenylalanine included. Just CDR3 DNA is preserved here, 42 bases in frame from base 1. V drops 6 bases and J drops 0 bases, leaving 10 bases in between. The entry originates in a study of T cell responses to AZD1222 COVID-19 vaccine (dated by TCRdb to about 2021). With regard to the full study: Because spike-specific TCR depth and breadth did not differ between the two schedules, AZD1222 recipients who got a second dose at roughly 4 weeks were pooled with those who got a second dose at roughly 12 weeks. Trial participants were enrolled by age into subgroups of 18-55, 56-69 and 70-plus years, and around 150, 28 and 57 TCR-sequenced participants, respectively, were included in these subgroups. TCR sequencing was performed for 230 to 250 trial participants, of whom about 200 were given two doses of AZD1222 and 26 were given two doses of MenACWY control vaccine.

The paper's findings and limits, for the study overall: Vaccine-associated CD4 TCRs spanned the whole spike protein, with dominant responses in regions 160-218 and 743-854. Because no samples from the day 14 peak response were available, repertoires could be characterized only after the peak T cell response. The 56-69-year group was small, and its depth increase did not reach significance, likely because of low power. Participants were mostly white British and included more females than males, and it was suggested by the authors that clonal diversity may have been underestimated. Reportedly, almost half of the unique spike-specific TCRs recognized epitopes lying outside the regions that are mutated in the B.1.351 and B.1.1.7 variants. Conclusions about previously exposed vaccinees are limited, since just six AZD1222 recipients were seropositive for SARS-CoV-2 at baseline. After two AZD1222 doses, both the breadth and the depth of spike-specific TCRs were significantly higher than at day 0 and than in MenACWY recipients.

The CDR3 regions of human TCRbeta chains were subjected to immunosequencing. The paper's data handling went like this. Repertoire TCRs were matched against a reference library of SARS-CoV-2-specific TCRs generated with the MIRA antigen-specificity platform. Breadth meant the fraction of unique TCRs that were SARS-CoV-2-associated, whereas depth meant the fraction of total T cells that were SARS-CoV-2-associated. Using the MIRA data, every spike-specific TCR was mapped to the spike region that the TCR reacted to and assigned to either a CD4 or a CD8 class. Log10-transformed breadth and depth values were compared by one-way ANOVA with Sidak's multiple comparisons tests. TCRdb provides this immuneACCESS table in a form limited to in-frame rearrangements. Some clones are lacking; in checked studies, under half of them reflect an unresolved V gene, and why the rest are absent is not known. That table is the source of V, J and clone size, and D and trimming were worked out from the DNA. The sample table holds about 140,000 clones, of which around 90% were seen once. Jointly, the top ten make up roughly 5% of the sample.

In light of the paper, this sample's time point label describes: baseline before first vaccination. Samples from vaccinated people were obtained from the UK trials COV001 and COV002, which included a single-blind randomized controlled phase 2/3 trial of AZD1222 (ChAdOx1 nCoV-19) in healthy adults. For TCRbeta chain sequencing, PBMC samples from trial participants were taken at day 0 and at day 28 after the second dose. The sequence is built from TRBV3-1 (or the pseudogene TRBV3-2) and TRBJ2-3; no confident D gene assignment can be made. This clonotype originated in an adult in good health. The sequencing used peripheral blood, collected on day 0 of AZD1222 vaccination. The CDR3 region: CASSQQTSTDTQYF. The nucleotide sequence is given as TGTGCCAGCAGTCAACAAACTAGCACAGATACGCAGTATTTT.